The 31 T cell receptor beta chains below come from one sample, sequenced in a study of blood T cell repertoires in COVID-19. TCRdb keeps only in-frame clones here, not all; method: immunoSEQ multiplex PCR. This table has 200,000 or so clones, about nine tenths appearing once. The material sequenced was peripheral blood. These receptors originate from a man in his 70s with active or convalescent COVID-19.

The CDR3 bases are TGTGCCAGCAGCCCGTCTCCTCAGGGTTTAGGGGAAAAACTGTTTTTT. Translated: CASSPSPQGLGEKLFF. The V gene is TRBV7-6, the J gene TRBJ1-4, with a weak D call TRBD1 (5 bases). Germline V gene sequence: CDR1 SGHVS, CDR2 FNYEAQ. CDR3 size: 16 residues. V shed 5 bases and J shed 8 bases, with 21 bases lying between them. The full variable domain, completed using reference TRBV7-6 and TRBJ1-4, is GAGVSQSPRYKVTKRGQDVALRCDPISGHVSLYWYRQALGQGPEFLTYFNYEAQQDKSGLPNDRFSAERPEGSISTLTIQRTEQRDSAMYRCASSPSPQGLGEKLFFGSGTQLSVL.

DNA for the CDR3: TGTGCCAGCACCGGCCCCCCGGACAGAAGGGGCACTGAAGCTTTCTTT. Its protein product is CASTGPPDRRGTEAFF. The J gene is TRBJ1-1, the V gene TRBV6-6; possibly TRBD1 for D (6 bases). CDR3 length: 16 residues. Germline-derived CDR1 and CDR2 are MNHNY and SVGAGI (reference sequence). With 7 bases removed from V and 4 bases from J, the gap between germline ends came to 22 bases.

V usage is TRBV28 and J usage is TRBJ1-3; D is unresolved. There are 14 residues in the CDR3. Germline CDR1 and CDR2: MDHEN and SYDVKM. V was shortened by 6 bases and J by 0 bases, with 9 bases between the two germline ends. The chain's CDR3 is CASRRSVSGNTIYF. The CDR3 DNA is TGTGCCAGCAGGAGATCCGTCTCTGGAAACACCATATATTTT.

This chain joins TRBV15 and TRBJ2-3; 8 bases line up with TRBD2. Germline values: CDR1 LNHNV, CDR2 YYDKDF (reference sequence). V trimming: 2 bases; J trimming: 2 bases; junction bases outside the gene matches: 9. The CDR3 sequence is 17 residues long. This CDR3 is CATSRFYREGVTDTQYF. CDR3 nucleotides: TGTGCCACCAGCAGATTTTACCGGGAGGGAGTCACAGATACGCAGTATTTT.

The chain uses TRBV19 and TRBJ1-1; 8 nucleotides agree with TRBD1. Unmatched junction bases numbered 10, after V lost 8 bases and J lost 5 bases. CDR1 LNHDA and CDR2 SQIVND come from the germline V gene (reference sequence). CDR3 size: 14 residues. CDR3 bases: TGTGCCAGTGGGGTGGACAGGGTCCATACTGAAGCTTTCTTT. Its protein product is CASGVDRVHTEAFF.

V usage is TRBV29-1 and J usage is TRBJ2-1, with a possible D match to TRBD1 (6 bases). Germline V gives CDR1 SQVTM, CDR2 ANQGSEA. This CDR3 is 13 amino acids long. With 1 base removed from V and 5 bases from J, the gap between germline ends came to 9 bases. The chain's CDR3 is CSVEGRGNNEQFF. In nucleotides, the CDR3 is TGCAGCGTTGAAGGCAGGGGAAACAATGAGCAGTTCTTC.

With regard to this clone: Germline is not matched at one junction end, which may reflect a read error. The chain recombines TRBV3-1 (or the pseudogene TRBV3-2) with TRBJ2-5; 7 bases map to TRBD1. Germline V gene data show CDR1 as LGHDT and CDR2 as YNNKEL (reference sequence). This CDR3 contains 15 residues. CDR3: CASRQGGAIGETQYF. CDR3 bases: TGTGCCAGCAGACAAGGGGGCGCAATAGGAGAGACCCAGTACTTC.

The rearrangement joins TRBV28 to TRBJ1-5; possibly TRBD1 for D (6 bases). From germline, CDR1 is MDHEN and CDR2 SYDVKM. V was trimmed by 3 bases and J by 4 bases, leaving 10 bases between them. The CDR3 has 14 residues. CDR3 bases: TGTGCCAGCAGTTTGGGCAGGGGAAATCAGCCCCAGCATTTT. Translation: CASSLGRGNQPQHF.

Written as DNA, the CDR3 is TGTGCCAGCAGCTTTACAGGTTCTCAGCCCCAGCATTTT. The encoded protein is CASSFTGSQPQHF. The V call is TRBV13, the J call TRBJ1-5; maybe TRBD1 (5 bases). The CDR3 has 13 amino acids. V lost 3 bases, J lost 6 bases, and 9 bases lay in between. Germline V CDR1 and CDR2: PRHDT, FYEKMQ (reference sequence).

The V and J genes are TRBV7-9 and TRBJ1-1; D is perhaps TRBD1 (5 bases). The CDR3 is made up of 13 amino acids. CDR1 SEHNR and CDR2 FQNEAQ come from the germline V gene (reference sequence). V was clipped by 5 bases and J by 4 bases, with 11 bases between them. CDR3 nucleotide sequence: TGTGCCAGCAGCGAGGGACTGGCCACTGAAGCTTTCTTT. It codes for CASSEGLATEAFF.

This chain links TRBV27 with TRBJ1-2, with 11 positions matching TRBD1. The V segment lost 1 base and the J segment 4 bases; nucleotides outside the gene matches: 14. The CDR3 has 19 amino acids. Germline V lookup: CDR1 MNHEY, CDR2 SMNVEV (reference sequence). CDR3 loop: CASSLWARDRGANFYGYTF. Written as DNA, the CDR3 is TGTGCCAGCAGTTTATGGGCCAGGGACAGGGGGGCAAACTTCTATGGCTACACCTTC.

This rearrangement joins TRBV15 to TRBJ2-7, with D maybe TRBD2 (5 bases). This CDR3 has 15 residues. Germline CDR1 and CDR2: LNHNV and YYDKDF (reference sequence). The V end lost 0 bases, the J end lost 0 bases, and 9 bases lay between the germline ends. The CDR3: CATSRERTYSYEQYF. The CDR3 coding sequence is TGTGCCACCAGCAGAGAGCGGACTTACTCCTACGAGCAGTACTTC.

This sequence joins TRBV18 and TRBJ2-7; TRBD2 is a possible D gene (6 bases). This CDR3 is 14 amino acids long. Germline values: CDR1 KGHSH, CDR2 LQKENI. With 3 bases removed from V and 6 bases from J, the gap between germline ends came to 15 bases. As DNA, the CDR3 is TGTGCCAGCTCACCTCGAGGCCAGGGAGGCGAGCAGTACTTC. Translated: CASSPRGQGGEQYF. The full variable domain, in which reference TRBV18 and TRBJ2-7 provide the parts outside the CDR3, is NAGVMQNPRHLVRRRGQEARLRCSPMKGHSHVYWYRQLPEEGLKFMVYLQKENIIDESGMPKERFSAEFPKEGPSILRIQQVVRGDSAAYFCASSPRGQGGEQYFGPGTRLTVT.

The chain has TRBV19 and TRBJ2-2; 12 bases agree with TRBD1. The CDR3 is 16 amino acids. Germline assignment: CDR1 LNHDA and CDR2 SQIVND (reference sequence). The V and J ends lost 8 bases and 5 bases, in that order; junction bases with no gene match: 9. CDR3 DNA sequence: TGTGCCAGTTCCGGGACAGGGGGCTCGGGAACCGGGGAGCTGTTTTTT. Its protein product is CASSGTGGSGTGELFF. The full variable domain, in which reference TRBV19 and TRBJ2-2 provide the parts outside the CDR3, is DGGITQSPKYLFRKEGQNVTLSCEQNLNHDAMYWYRQDPGQGLRLIYYSQIVNDFQKGDIAEGYSVSREKKESFPLTVTSAQKNPTAFYLCASSGTGGSGTGELFFGEGSRLTVL.

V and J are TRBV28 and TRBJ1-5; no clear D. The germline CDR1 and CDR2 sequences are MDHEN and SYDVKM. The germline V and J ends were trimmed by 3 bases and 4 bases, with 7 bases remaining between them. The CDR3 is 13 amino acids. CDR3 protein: CASSFRRNQPQHF. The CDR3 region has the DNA TGTGCCAGCAGTTTTCGCAGGAATCAGCCCCAGCATTTT.

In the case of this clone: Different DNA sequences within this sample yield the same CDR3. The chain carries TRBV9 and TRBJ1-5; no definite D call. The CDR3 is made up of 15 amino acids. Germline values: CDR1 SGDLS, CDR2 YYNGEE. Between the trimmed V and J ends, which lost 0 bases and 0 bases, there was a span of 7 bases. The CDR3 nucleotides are TGTGCCAGCAGCGTAGACCCTAATAGCAATCAGCCCCAGCATTTT. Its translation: CASSVDPNSNQPQHF.

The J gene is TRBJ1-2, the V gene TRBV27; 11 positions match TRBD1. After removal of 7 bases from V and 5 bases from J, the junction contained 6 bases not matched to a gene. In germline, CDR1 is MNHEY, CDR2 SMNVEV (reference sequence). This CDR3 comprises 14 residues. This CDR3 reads CASKRTGGPYGYTF. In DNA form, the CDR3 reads TGTGCCAGCAAGAGGACAGGGGGCCCTTATGGCTACACCTTC.

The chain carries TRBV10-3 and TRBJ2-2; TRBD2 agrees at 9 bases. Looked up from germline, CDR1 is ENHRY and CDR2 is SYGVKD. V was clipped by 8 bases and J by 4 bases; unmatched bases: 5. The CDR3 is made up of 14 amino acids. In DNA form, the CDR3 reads TGTGCCATCTCAGCGGGAGGTATCACCGGGGAGCTGTTTTTT. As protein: CAISAGGITGELFF.

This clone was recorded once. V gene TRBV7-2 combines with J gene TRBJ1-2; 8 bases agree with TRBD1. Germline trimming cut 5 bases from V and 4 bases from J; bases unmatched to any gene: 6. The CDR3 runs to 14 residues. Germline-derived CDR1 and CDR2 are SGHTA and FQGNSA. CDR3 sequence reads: CASSPGTGIYGYTF. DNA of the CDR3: TGTGCCAGCAGCCCCGGGACAGGCATCTATGGCTACACCTTC.

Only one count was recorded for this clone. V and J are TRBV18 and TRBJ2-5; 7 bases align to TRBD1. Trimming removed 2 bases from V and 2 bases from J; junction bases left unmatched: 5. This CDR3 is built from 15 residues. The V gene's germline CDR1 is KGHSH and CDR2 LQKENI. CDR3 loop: CASSPDRVGQETQYF. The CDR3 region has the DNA TGTGCCAGCTCACCAGACAGGGTTGGACAAGAGACCCAGTACTTC. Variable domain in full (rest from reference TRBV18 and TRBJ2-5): NAGVMQNPRHLVRRRGQEARLRCSPMKGHSHVYWYRQLPEEGLKFMVYLQKENIIDESGMPKERFSAEFPKEGPSILRIQQVVRGDSAAYFCASSPDRVGQETQYFGPGTRLLVL.

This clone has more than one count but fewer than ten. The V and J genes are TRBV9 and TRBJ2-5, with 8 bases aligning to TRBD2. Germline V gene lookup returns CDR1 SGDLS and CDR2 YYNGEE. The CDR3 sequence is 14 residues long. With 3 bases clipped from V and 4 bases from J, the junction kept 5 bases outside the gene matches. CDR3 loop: CASSGTAGAETQYF. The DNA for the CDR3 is TGTGCCAGCAGCGGGACAGCGGGGGCAGAGACCCAGTACTTC.

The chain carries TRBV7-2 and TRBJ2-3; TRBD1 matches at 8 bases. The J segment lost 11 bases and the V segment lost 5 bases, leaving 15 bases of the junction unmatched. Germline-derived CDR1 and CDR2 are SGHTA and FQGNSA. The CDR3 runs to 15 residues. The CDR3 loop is CASSDRQVQGAMQYF. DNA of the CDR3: TGTGCCAGCAGCGATAGACAAGTCCAGGGGGCTATGCAGTATTTT. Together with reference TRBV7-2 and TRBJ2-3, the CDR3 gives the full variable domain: GAGVSQSPSNKVTEKGKDVELRCDPISGHTALYWYRQSLGQGLEFLIYFQGNSAPDKSGLPSDRFSAERTGGSVSTLTIQRTQQEDSAVYLCASSDRQVQGAMQYFGPGTRLTVL.

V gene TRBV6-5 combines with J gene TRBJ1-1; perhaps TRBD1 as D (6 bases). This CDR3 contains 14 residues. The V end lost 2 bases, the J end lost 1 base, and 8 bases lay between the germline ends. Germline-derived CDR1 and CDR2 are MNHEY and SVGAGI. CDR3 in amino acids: CASSYGGQNTEAFF. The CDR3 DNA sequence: TGTGCCAGCAGTTACGGGGGACAGAACACTGAAGCTTTCTTT.

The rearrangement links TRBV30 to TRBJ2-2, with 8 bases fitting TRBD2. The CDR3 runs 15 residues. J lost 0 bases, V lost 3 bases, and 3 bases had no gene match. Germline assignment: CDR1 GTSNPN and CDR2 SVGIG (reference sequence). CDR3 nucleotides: TGTGCCTGGAGAAAGCGGGGGCCGAACACCGGGGAGCTGTTTTTT. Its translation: CAWRKRGPNTGELFF.

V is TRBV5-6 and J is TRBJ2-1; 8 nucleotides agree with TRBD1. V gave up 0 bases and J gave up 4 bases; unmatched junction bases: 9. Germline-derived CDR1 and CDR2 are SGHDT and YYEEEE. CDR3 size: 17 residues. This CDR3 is CASSLVRAGGTYNEQFF. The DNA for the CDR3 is TGTGCCAGCAGCTTGGTTCGGGCAGGGGGCACGTACAATGAGCAGTTCTTC.

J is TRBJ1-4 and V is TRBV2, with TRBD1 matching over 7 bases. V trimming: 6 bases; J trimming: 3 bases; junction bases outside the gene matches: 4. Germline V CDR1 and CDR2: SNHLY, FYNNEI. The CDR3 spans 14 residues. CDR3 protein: CASSADRANEKLFF. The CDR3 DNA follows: TGTGCCAGCAGCGCAGACAGGGCTAATGAAAAACTGTTTTTT.

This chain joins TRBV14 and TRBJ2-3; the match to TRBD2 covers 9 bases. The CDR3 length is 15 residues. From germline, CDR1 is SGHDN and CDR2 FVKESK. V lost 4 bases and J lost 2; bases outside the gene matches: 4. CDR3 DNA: TGTGCCAGCAGCCTAGTAGCGGGGGTCACAGATACGCAGTATTTT. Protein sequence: CASSLVAGVTDTQYF.

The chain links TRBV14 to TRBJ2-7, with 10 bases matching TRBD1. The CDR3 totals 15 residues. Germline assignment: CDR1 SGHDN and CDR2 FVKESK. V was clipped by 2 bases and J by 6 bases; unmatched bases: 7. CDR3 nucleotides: TGTGCCAGCAGCCAACGAACCGGGACAGGGGTCGAGCAGTACTTC. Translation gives CASSQRTGTGVEQYF.

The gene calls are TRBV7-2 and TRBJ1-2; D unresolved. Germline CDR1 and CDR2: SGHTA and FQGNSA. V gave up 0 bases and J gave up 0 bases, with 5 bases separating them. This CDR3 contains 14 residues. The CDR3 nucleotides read TGTGCCAGCAGCTTAGCAACAACTAACTATGGCTACACCTTC. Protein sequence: CASSLATTNYGYTF.

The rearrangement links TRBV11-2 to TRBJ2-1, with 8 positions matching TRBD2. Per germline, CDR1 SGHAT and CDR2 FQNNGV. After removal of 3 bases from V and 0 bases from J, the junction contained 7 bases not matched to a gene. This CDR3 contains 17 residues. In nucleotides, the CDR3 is TGTGCCAGCAGCTTGTTCGGGGGGGGGAGCTCCTACAATGAGCAGTTCTTC. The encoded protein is CASSLFGGGSSYNEQFF.

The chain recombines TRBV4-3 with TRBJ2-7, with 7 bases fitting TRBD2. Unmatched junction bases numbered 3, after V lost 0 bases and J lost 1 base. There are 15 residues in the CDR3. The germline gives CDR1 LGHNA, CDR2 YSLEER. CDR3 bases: TGCGCCAGCAGCCAAGAAAAGGGAGGGTCCTACGAGCAGTACTTC. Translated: CASSQEKGGSYEQYF.